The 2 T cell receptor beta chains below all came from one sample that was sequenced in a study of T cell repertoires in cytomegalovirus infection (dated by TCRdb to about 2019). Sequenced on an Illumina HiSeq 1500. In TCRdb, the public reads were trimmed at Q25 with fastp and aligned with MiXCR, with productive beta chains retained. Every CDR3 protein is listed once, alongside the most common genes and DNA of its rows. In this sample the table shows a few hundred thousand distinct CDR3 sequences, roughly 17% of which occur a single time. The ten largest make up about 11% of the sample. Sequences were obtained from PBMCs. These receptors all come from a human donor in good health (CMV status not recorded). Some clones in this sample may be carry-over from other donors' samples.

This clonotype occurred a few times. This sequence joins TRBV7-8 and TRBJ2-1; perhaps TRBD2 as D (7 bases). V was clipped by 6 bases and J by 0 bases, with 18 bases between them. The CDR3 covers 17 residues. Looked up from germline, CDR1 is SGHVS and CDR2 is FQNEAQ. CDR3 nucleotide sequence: TGTGCCAGCAGTAGGGGGGGGGGTGGCAGCTCCTACAATGAGCAGTTCTTC. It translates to CASSRGGGGSSYNEQFF. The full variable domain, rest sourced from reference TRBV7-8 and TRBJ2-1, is GAGVSQSPRYKVAKRGQDVALRCDPISGHVSLFWYQQALGQGPEFLTYFQNEAQLDKSGLPSDRFFAERPEGSVSTLKIQRTQQEDSAVYLCASSRGGGGSSYNEQFFGPGTRLTVL.

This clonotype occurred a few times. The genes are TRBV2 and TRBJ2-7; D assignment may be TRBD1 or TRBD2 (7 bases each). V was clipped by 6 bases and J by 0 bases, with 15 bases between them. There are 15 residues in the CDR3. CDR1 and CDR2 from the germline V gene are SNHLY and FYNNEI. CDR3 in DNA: TGTGCCAGCAGCTTGCAGGGGGGGAGCTCCTACGAGCAGTACTTC. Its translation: CASSLQGGSSYEQYF.